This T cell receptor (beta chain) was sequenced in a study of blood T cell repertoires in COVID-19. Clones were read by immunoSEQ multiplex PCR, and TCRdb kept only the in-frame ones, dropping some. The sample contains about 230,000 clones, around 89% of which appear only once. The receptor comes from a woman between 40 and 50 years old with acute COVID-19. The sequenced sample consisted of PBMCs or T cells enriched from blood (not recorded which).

The CDR3 sequence: CASSPGGRAGGELFF. The CDR3 DNA is TGTGCCAGCAGCCCGGGAGGGAGGGCAGGCGGGGAGCTGTTTTTT. The V call is TRBV7-2, the J call TRBJ2-2, with TRBD2 matching over 8 bases. This CDR3 is built from 15 residues. Trimming at V came to 5 bases and at J to 7 bases, leaving 9 bases not matched to a gene. Looked up from germline, CDR1 is SGHTA and CDR2 is FQGNSA.